Listed here are 28 T cell receptor beta chains from one sample, sequenced in a study of control samples from healthy donors and cancer patients. Using immunoSEQ multiplex PCR, the repertoire was profiled, and TCRdb retains in-frame clones only, with some absent. The repertoire holds 100,000 to 150,000 clones, about 88% seen once, with 1.5% to 2% in the top ten. What was sequenced was blood. These receptors originate from a man aged 18 to 29 in good health.

The chain carries TRBV11-2 and TRBJ1-1; possibly TRBD1 for D (6 bases). CDR3 length: 14 amino acids. V lost 5 bases, J lost 3 bases, and 13 bases lay in between. CDR1 and CDR2 (germline): SGHAT, FQNNGV. CDR3 bases: TGTGCCAGCAGCCTTTGGACAGTTGACACTGAAGCTTTCTTT. It codes for CASSLWTVDTEAFF. The complete variable domain, with remaining parts taken from reference TRBV11-2 and TRBJ1-1, reads EAGVAQSPRYKIIEKRQSVAFWCNPISGHATLYWYQQILGQGPKLLIQFQNNGVVDDSQLPKDRFSAERLKGVDSTLKIQPAKLEDSAVYLCASSLWTVDTEAFFGQGTRLTVV.

The chain is built from TRBV19 and TRBJ2-3; 9 nucleotides align to TRBD1. Per the germline V gene, CDR1 is LNHDA and CDR2 is SQIVND (reference sequence). The CDR3 totals 15 residues. V lost 5 bases and J lost 2; bases outside the gene matches: 5. In DNA form, the CDR3 reads TGTGCCAGTAGTTCGCGGACAGGGGTCACAGATACGCAGTATTTT. This sequence encodes CASSSRTGVTDTQYF.

The chain combines TRBV7-2 with TRBJ2-1; D perhaps matches TRBD2 (5 bases). This CDR3 is built from 17 residues. Germline CDR1 reads SGHTA; CDR2 reads FQGNSA. The V gene lost 0 bases and the J gene lost 4 bases, with 16 bases spanning the gap. The CDR3 loop reads CASSLADRLASYNEQFF. For the CDR3, the DNA is TGTGCCAGCAGCTTAGCGGATAGGCTAGCAAGTTACAATGAGCAGTTCTTC.

The V gene is TRBV14, the J gene TRBJ2-1; D may be TRBD1 (6 bases). V lost 1 base and J lost 8, with 21 bases in between. The germline CDR1 and CDR2 sequences are SGHDN and FVKESK. CDR3 size: 17 residues. The chain's CDR3 is CASSQAFGRRGGHEQFF. DNA for the CDR3: TGTGCCAGCAGCCAAGCTTTTGGCCGCCGAGGGGGACATGAGCAGTTCTTC.

V usage is TRBV9 and J usage is TRBJ1-1; tentatively, D is TRBD1 (5 bases). Germline CDR1 reads SGDLS; CDR2 reads YYNGEE. Trimming removed 0 bases from V and 0 bases from J, with 12 bases in between. The CDR3 is 16 amino acids. The CDR3: CASSVGDLTVNTEAFF. The CDR3 region has the DNA TGTGCCAGCAGCGTAGGGGATTTGACAGTGAACACTGAAGCTTTCTTT.

This clone was recorded a few times. The rearrangement uses TRBV6-5 and TRBJ1-1; D call uncertain. With 6 bases removed from V and 1 base from J, the gap between germline ends came to 12 bases. This CDR3 region has 14 residues. Germline-derived CDR1 and CDR2 are MNHEY and SVGAGI. The CDR3 is CASSATYKNTEAFF. The CDR3 DNA sequence: TGTGCCAGCAGCGCGACATACAAGAACACTGAAGCTTTCTTT.

The J gene is TRBJ2-7, the V gene TRBV11-2, with 7 bases that match TRBD1. Germline CDR1 reads SGHAT; CDR2 reads FQNNGV. With 1 base clipped from V and 6 bases from J, the junction kept 9 bases outside the gene matches. CDR3 length: 15 residues. CDR3 bases: TGTGCCAGCAGCTTAGCCACGGTAGGGGGCCTCGAGCAGTACTTC. This translates into CASSLATVGGLEQYF.

This rearrangement joins TRBV13 to TRBJ2-1; the match to TRBD1 covers 10 bases. Germline V gives CDR1 PRHDT, CDR2 FYEKMQ (reference sequence). There are 13 residues in the CDR3. V dropped 5 bases and J dropped 12; count of bases not matched to a gene: 7. CDR3: CASSTLRDRGQFF. CDR3 nucleotides: TGTGCCAGCAGCACCCTTCGGGACAGGGGGCAGTTCTTC.

The chain uses TRBV19 and TRBJ2-3, with D perhaps given as TRBD1 or TRBD2 (5 bases each). Germline values: CDR1 LNHDA, CDR2 SQIVND (reference sequence). The CDR3 has 16 residues. Trimming cost V 6 bases and J 5 bases, with 21 bases left between them. The CDR3 DNA is TGTGCCAGTAGCCCCCGGGGTGGGGCCGGAGGAGATACGCAGTATTTT. Protein sequence: CASSPRGGAGGDTQYF.

This clone has only a few counts. V is TRBV6-5 and J is TRBJ2-5, with a tentative D call TRBD2 (6 bases). Germline loops: CDR1 MNHEY, CDR2 SVGAGI. Between the trimmed V and J ends, which lost 7 bases and 5 bases, there was a span of 17 bases. The CDR3 runs 14 residues. CDR3 nucleotides: TGTGCCAGCAAGATATGGGATCGGGAGGAGACCCAGTACTTC. As protein: CASKIWDREETQYF.

The chain recombines TRBV6-6 with TRBJ2-2; TRBD1 agrees at 12 bases. This CDR3 is 16 amino acids long. Germline CDR1 MNHNY, CDR2 SVGAGI (reference sequence). Trimming at V came to 8 bases and at J to 6 bases, leaving 10 bases not matched to a gene. The CDR3 spells CASSGQGALLAGELFF. CDR3 bases: TGTGCCAGCTCGGGACAGGGGGCTTTATTGGCCGGGGAGCTGTTTTTT.

The chain uses TRBV13 and TRBJ1-2; the match to TRBD1 covers 8 bases. CDR3 length: 15 amino acids. J lost 5 bases, V lost 4 bases, and 9 bases had no gene match. Germline V CDR1 and CDR2: PRHDT, FYEKMQ (reference sequence). The CDR3 reads CASSSQRTGSYGYTF. The DNA for the CDR3 is TGTGCCAGCAGCTCCCAACGGACAGGGAGTTATGGCTACACCTTC.

V usage is TRBV19 and J usage is TRBJ2-3; D unresolved. Germline assignment: CDR1 LNHDA and CDR2 SQIVND (reference sequence). There are 15 residues in the CDR3. Trimming removed 1 base at V and 1 base at J, with 9 bases between. The CDR3 DNA follows: TGTGCCAGTAGTATAGTCCCAACCCGCACAGATACGCAGTATTTT. Its translation: CASSIVPTRTDTQYF.

This clone was seen a single time. The J gene is TRBJ2-7, the V gene TRBV19; the D gene is possibly TRBD1 (5 bases). The V gene's germline CDR1 is LNHDA and CDR2 SQIVND (reference sequence). V dropped 5 bases and J dropped 0 bases, with 8 bases sitting between them. The CDR3 loop spans 13 amino acids. The DNA for the CDR3 is TGTGCCAGTAGTCTCGACAGCTCCTACGAGCAGTACTTC. Translating it yields CASSLDSSYEQYF.

The chain has TRBV28 and TRBJ1-2; D is possibly TRBD1 (5 bases). V shed 4 bases and J shed 3 bases, with 9 bases lying between them. Germline V CDR1 and CDR2: MDHEN, SYDVKM. The CDR3 has 13 amino acids. CDR3 sequence: CASSYQGDYGYTF. Here the CDR3 DNA reads TGTGCCAGCAGTTACCAGGGTGACTATGGCTACACCTTC.

V and J are TRBV7-3 and TRBJ2-3, with D unclear. Germline CDR1 and CDR2: SGHTA and FQGTGA. This CDR3 spans 14 amino acids. Trimming removed 0 bases from V and 2 bases from J, with 6 bases in between. CDR3 amino acids: CASSLTRPTDTQYF. The CDR3 DNA sequence: TGTGCCAGCAGCTTAACTCGCCCCACAGATACGCAGTATTTT.

The CDR3 is CASSVVAGAYNEQFF. The DNA of the CDR3 is TGTGCCAGCAGCGTAGTGGCGGGAGCCTACAATGAGCAGTTCTTC. The gene calls are TRBV9 and TRBJ2-1; 7 bases align to TRBD2. The CDR3 is made up of 15 amino acids. The V segment lost 0 bases and the J segment 2 bases; nucleotides outside the gene matches: 2. Germline CDR1 is SGDLS and CDR2 is YYNGEE.

V and J are TRBV3-1 (or the pseudogene TRBV3-2) and TRBJ1-1, with TRBD1 as a possible D gene (5 bases). CDR1 is LGHDT and CDR2 is YNNKEL in the germline V gene (reference sequence). The CDR3 spans 16 residues. V was clipped by 0 bases and J by 1 base, with 12 bases between them. CDR3 sequence reads: CASSQEAWQGNTEAFF. CDR3 in DNA: TGTGCCAGCAGCCAAGAAGCGTGGCAGGGGAACACTGAAGCTTTCTTT.

This chain links TRBV7-9 with TRBJ2-2; D not certain. The V end lost 10 bases, the J end lost 1 base, and 10 bases lay between the germline ends. CDR1 SEHNR and CDR2 FQNEAQ come from the germline V gene (reference sequence). This CDR3 region has 13 residues. The CDR3 reads CANQRENTGELFF. Written as DNA, the CDR3 is TGTGCCAACCAGAGAGAGAACACCGGGGAGCTGTTTTTT. The full variable domain, completed using reference TRBV7-9 and TRBJ2-2, is DTGVSQNPRHKITKRGQNVTFRCDPISEHNRLYWYRQTLGQGPEFLTYFQNEAQLEKSRLLSDRFSAERPKGSFSTLEIQRTEQGDSAMYLCANQRENTGELFFGEGSRLTVL.

This chain uses TRBV11-2 with TRBJ2-7; 8 bases line up with TRBD1. Germline CDR1 is SGHAT and CDR2 is FQNNGV. The CDR3 is made up of 14 amino acids. The junction had 4 bases not matched to a gene; V was cut back by 4 bases and J by 2 bases. The CDR3: CASSYGTGTYEQYF. The DNA for the CDR3 is TGTGCCAGCAGCTACGGGACAGGTACCTACGAGCAGTACTTC.

The J gene is TRBJ2-1, the V gene TRBV7-3, with 7 bases lining up with TRBD1. Germline loops: CDR1 SGHTA, CDR2 FQGTGA. The J segment lost 6 bases and the V segment lost 4 bases, leaving 6 bases of the junction unmatched. The CDR3 consists of 14 residues. CDR3 nucleotide sequence: TGTGCCAGCAGCTCACGGGACAGCTCCAATGAGCAGTTCTTC. This encodes CASSSRDSSNEQFF.

The rearrangement joins TRBV5-1 to TRBJ2-7; 13 nucleotides match TRBD2. Germline V CDR1 and CDR2: SGHRS, YFSETQ. The length of the CDR3 is 15 residues. V lost 9 bases, J lost 2 bases, and 8 bases stayed unmatched. CDR3 DNA: TGCGCCACCTCCCTCACTAGCGGGAGGGCCTACGAGCAGTACTTC. Protein sequence: CATSLTSGRAYEQYF.

The chain couples TRBV5-6 to TRBJ2-1, with TRBD1 matching over 9 bases. Germline V gene data show CDR1 as SGHDT and CDR2 as YYEEEE. Trimming cost V 1 base and J 1 base; bases outside gene matches: 12. This CDR3 spans 19 amino acids. The CDR3 DNA is TGTGCCAGCAGCTTGAAGGCCCGGTCCGGGACAGGGTCCTACAATGAGCAGTTCTTC. Protein: CASSLKARSGTGSYNEQFF.

This clone has more than one count but fewer than ten. The chain carries TRBV7-2 and TRBJ1-5, with a possible D match to TRBD1 (5 bases). The V and J ends lost 4 bases and 11 bases respectively, with 21 bases between them. The CDR3 is made up of 15 amino acids. CDR1 is SGHTA and CDR2 is FQGNSA in the germline V gene. The CDR3 here is CASSYSGTDNTAQHF. The CDR3 nucleotides are TGTGCCAGCAGCTACTCCGGGACCGACAATACGGCCCAGCATTTT.

The V gene is TRBV6-6, the J gene TRBJ1-1; 7 bases map to TRBD1. CDR3 size: 15 residues. V shed 6 bases, J shed 0 bases, and the junction held 7 bases outside the gene matches. Germline V CDR1 and CDR2: MNHNY, SVGAGI (reference sequence). CDR3 nucleotide sequence: TGTGCCAGCAGCCCTAACAGGGGATTGAACACTGAAGCTTTCTTT. Translation gives CASSPNRGLNTEAFF.

With regard to this clone: The DNA is omitted, as the CDR3 cannot be located on it reliably, and the CDR3 follows TCRdb's listing. The chain carries TRBV11-2 and TRBJ1-1. The germline CDR1 and CDR2 sequences are SGHAT and FQNNGV. The CDR3 adds up to 12 amino acids, both ends counted. The CDR3 protein is CASRSGRAEAFF.

J is TRBJ2-7 and V is TRBV5-1; D is undetermined. Germline V gene data show CDR1 as SGHRS and CDR2 as YFSETQ. Trimming pared 2 bases from V and 4 bases from J, leaving 7 bases between. The length of the CDR3 is 12 residues. DNA of the CDR3: TGCGCCAGCAGCTTTGGACCATACGAGCAGTACTTC. Its protein product is CASSFGPYEQYF.

The J gene is TRBJ1-6, the V gene TRBV10-1, with no clear D. The germline V gene encodes CDR1 WNHNN and CDR2 SYGVQD (reference sequence). V was shortened by 3 bases and J by 8 bases, with 8 bases between the two germline ends. This CDR3 contains 13 residues. CDR3 residues: CASSERVDSPLHF. The CDR3 bases are TGCGCCAGCAGTGAAAGGGTTGATTCACCCCTCCACTTT.